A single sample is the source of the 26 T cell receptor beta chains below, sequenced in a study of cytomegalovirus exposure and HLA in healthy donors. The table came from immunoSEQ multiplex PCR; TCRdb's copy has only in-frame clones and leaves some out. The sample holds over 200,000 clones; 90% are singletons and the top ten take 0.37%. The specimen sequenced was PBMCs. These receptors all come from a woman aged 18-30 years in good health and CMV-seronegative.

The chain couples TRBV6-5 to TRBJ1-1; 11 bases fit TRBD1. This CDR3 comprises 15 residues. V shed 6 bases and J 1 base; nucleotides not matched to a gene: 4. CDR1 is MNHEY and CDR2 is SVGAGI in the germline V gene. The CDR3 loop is CASRQGQGANTEAFF. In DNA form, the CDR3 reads TGTGCCAGCAGACAAGGACAGGGGGCGAACACTGAAGCTTTCTTT.

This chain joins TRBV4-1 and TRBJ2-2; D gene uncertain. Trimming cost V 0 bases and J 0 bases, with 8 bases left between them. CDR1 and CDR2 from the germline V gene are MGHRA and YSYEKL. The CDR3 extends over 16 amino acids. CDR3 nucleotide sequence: TGCGCCAGCAGCCAAGAGCCTAGAGCGAACACCGGGGAGCTGTTTTTT. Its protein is CASSQEPRANTGELFF.

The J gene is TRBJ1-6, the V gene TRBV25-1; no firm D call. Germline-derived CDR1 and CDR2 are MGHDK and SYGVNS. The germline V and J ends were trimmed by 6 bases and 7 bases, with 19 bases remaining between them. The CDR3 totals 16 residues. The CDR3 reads CASSPSRGVGNSPLHF. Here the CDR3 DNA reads TGTGCCAGCAGCCCAAGCCGGGGAGTAGGGAATTCACCCCTCCACTTT.

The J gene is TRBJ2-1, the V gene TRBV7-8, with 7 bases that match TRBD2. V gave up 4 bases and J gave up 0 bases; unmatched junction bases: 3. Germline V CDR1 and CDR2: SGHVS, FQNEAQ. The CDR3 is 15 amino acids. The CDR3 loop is CASSSGGSSYNEQFF. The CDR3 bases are TGTGCCAGCAGCTCCGGGGGGAGCTCCTACAATGAGCAGTTCTTC.

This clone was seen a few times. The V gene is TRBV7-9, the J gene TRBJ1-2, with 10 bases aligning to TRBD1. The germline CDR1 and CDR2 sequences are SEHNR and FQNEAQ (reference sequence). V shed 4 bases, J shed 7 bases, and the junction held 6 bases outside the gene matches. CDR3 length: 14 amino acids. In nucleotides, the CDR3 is TGTGCCAGCAGCTACGGGACAGGGGACCTTGGCTACACCTTC. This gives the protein CASSYGTGDLGYTF.

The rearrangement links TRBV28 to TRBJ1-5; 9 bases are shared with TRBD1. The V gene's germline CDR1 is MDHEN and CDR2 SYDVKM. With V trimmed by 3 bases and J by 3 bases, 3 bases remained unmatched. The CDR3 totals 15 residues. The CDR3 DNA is TGTGCCAGCAGTTTGACAGGGGGTATCAATCAGCCCCAGCATTTT. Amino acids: CASSLTGGINQPQHF.

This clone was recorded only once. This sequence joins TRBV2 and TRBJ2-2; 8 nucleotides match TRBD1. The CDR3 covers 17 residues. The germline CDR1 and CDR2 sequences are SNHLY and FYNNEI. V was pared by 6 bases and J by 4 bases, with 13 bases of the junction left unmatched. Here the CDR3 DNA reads TGTGCCAGCAGCGGGGATGGACAGGGAAGGATCACCGGGGAGCTGTTTTTT. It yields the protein CASSGDGQGRITGELFF.

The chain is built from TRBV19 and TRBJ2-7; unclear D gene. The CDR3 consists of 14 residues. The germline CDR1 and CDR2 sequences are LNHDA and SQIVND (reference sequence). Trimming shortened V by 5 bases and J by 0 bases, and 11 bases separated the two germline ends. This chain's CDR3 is CASSETRSSYEQYF. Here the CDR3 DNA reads TGTGCCAGTAGTGAGACTCGCTCCTCCTACGAGCAGTACTTC.

The CDR3 DNA reads TGTGCCAGCAGCGTATCCGGGACAAATCAGCCCCAGCATTTT. Encoded protein: CASSVSGTNQPQHF. The chain is built from TRBV5-5 and TRBJ1-5; D is perhaps TRBD1 (6 bases). CDR3 size: 14 residues. Germline assignment: CDR1 SGHKS and CDR2 YYEKEE (reference sequence). With 4 bases removed from V and 4 bases from J, the gap between germline ends came to 12 bases.

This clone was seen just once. The CDR3 coding sequence is TGTGCCAGTCGGACATCCAACTGGGACACTGAAGCTTTCTTT. Its translation is CASRTSNWDTEAFF. The chain employs TRBV28 and TRBJ1-1, with a weak D call TRBD1 (5 bases). CDR3 length equals 14 residues. Germline V gene lookup returns CDR1 MDHEN and CDR2 SYDVKM. Trimming took 9 bases from V and 3 from J, leaving 17 bases between them.

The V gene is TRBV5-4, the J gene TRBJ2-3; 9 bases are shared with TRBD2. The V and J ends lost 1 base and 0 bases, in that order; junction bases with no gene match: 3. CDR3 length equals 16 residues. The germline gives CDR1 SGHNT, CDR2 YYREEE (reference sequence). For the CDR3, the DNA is TGTGCCAGCAGCTTGTCTAGCGGGGTCAGCACAGATACGCAGTATTTT. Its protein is CASSLSSGVSTDTQYF.

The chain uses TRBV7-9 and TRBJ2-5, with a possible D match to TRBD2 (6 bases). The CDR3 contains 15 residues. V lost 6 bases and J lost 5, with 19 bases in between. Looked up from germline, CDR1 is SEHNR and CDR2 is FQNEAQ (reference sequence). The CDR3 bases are TGTGCCAGCAGGTCCACGGACTACCTCGGGGAGACCCAGTACTTC. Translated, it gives CASRSTDYLGETQYF. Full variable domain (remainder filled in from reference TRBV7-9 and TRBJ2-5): DTGVSQNPRHKITKRGQNVTFRCDPISEHNRLYWYRQTLGQGPEFLTYFQNEAQLEKSRLLSDRFSAERPKGSFSTLEIQRTEQGDSAMYLCASRSTDYLGETQYFGPGTRLLVL.

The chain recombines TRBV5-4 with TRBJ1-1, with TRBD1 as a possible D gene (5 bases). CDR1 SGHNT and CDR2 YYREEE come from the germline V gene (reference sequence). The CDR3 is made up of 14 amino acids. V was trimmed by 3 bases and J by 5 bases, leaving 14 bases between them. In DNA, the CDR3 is TGTGCCAGCAGCTCCCAGACGGAGGGGACTGAAGCTTTCTTT. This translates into CASSSQTEGTEAFF.

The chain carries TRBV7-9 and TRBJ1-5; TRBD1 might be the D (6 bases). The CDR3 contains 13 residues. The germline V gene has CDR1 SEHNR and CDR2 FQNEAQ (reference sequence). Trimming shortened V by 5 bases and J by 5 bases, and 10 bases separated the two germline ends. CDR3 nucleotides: TGTGCCAGCAGCCACGCAGGGGATCAGCCCCAGCATTTT. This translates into CASSHAGDQPQHF.

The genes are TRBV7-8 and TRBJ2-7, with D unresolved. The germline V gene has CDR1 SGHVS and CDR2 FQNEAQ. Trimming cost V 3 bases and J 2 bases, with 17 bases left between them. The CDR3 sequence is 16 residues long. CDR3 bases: TGTGCCAGCAGCTTTTACGCCCCAGGCCCTACCTACGAGCAGTACTTC. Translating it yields CASSFYAPGPTYEQYF.

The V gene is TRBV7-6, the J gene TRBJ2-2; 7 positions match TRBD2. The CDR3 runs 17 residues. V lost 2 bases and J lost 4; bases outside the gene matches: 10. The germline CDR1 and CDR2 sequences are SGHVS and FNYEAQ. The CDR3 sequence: CASSLSPRGGSTGELFF. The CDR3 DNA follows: TGTGCCAGCAGCTTATCCCCCCGCGGGGGATCCACCGGGGAGCTGTTTTTT.

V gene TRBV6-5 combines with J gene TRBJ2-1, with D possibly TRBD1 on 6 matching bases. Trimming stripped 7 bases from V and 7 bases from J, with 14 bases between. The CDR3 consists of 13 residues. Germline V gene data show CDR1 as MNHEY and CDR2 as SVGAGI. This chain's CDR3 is CASTPPGANEQFF. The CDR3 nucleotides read TGTGCCAGCACCCCCCCAGGGGCTAATGAGCAGTTCTTC.

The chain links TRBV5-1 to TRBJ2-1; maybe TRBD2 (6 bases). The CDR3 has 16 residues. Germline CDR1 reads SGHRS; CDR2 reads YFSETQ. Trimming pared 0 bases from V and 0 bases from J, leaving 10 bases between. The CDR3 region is CASSLVGGASYNEQFF. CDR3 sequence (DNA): TGCGCCAGCAGCTTGGTCGGAGGGGCCTCCTACAATGAGCAGTTCTTC.

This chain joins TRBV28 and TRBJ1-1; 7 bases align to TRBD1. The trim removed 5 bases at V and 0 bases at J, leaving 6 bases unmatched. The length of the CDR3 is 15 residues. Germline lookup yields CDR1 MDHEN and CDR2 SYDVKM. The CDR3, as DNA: TGTGCCAGCAGTACAAACAGGGGTATGAACACTGAAGCTTTCTTT. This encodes CASSTNRGMNTEAFF.

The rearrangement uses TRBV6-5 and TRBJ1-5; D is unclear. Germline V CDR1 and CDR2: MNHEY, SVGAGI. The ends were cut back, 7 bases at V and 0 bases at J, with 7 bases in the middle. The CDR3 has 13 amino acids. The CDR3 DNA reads TGTGCCAGCACGTCCGTTAGCAATCAGCCCCAGCATTTT. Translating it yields CASTSVSNQPQHF.

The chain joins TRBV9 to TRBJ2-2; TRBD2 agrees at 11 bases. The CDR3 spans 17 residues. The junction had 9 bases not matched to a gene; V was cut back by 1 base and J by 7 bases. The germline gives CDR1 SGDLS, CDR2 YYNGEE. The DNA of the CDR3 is TGTGCCAGCAGCGTACTAGCGGGGGGCCCGCTAGTCGGGGAGCTGTTTTTT. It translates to CASSVLAGGPLVGELFF.

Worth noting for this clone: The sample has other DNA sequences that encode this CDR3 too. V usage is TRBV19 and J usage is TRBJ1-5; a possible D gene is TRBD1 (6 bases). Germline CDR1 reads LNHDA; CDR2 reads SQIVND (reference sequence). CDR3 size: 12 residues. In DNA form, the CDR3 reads TGTGCTACAGGGCAGGGGAATCAGCCCCAGCATTTT. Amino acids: CATGQGNQPQHF.

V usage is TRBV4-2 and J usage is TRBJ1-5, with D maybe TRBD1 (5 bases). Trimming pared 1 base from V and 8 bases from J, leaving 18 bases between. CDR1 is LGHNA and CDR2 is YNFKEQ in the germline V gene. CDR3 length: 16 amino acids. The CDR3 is CASSQVWRGSYEPQHF. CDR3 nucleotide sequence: TGTGCCAGCAGCCAAGTTTGGAGGGGATCTTATGAGCCCCAGCATTTT.

CDR3 loop: CASSSLGGAGNEQFF. The CDR3 coding sequence is TGCGCCAGCAGCTCCTTAGGGGGCGCAGGTAATGAGCAGTTCTTC. The V and J genes are TRBV4-1 and TRBJ2-1; 7 bases align to TRBD1. The ends lost 5 bases at V and 7 bases at J; junction bases unmatched: 11. CDR1 MGHRA and CDR2 YSYEKL come from the germline V gene. The CDR3 is 15 amino acids.

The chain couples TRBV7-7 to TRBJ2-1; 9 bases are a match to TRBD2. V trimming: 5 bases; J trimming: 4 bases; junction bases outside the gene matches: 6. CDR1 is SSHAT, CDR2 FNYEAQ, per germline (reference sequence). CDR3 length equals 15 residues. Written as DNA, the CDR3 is TGTGCCAGCAGCATTCTAGCGGGAACTTACAATGAGCAGTTCTTC. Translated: CASSILAGTYNEQFF.

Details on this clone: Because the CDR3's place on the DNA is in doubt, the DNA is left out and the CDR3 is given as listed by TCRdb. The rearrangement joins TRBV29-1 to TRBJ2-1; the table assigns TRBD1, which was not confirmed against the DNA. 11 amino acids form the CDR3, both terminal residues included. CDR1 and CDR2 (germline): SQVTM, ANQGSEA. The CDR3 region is CSVAKGAGEFF.